The T cell receptor beta chain described here comes from a study of shared clonotypes between healthy human individuals (dated by TCRdb to 2020 to 2021). For the wider study: A couple of women and three men aged 18 to 49 years were included in the cohort. Between about 0.8 and 9 billion PBMCs per donor were obtained by leukapheresis. To estimate repertoire size and how much clonotype sharing occurs between individuals, the study deeply sequenced the blood TCR repertoires of roughly 5 healthy adults. For each donor, CD4 naive and CD4 memory were each run on three plates, CD8 naive on two plates, and CD8 memory on one plate. Libraries were prepared and TCR repertoires were sequenced by different laboratories using diverse techniques, in order to increase sequencing depth and limit assay-specific biases.

Using the deep immunoSEQ assay, multiplex PCR amplified TCR CDR3 regions from genomic DNA. For each cell subset, the extracted genomic DNA was distributed evenly across all wells of several immunoSEQ 96-well plates, and each plate served as one replicate. For sorted subsets, each replicate PCR was loaded with about 200 ng genomic DNA, equivalent to approximately 27,000 T cell genomes. The purified libraries were quantified using a Qubit 3.0 fluorometer, sized with a Bioanalyzer 2100, and then quantified again using the KAPA Library Quantification kit. Every immunoSEQ 96-well plate was sequenced on a dedicated single-read 150-cycle Illumina NextSeq 550 flow cell. The authors' pipeline ran thus. Because the immunoSEQ output included only junctional sequences and no quality scores, the filtering could not be the same as the filtering used for full-length reads. Sequences were annotated with PyIR, a Python wrapper for IgBLAST v1.9, using IMGT germline references to assign V/J genes and CDR3. Reads were filtered out if the reads had weak V/J assignments (E-value above 1e-6), no CDR3, stop codons, out-of-frame junctions, or ambiguous translated residues. V3J clonotypes were defined as sequences sharing an identical inferred V gene, J gene, and CDR3 amino acid sequence. Percentage overlap between repertoires was calculated by dividing the number of shared unique clonotypes by the size of the smaller repertoire. Three approaches were used to assess repertoire richness: RTK rarefaction, the Chao1 estimator, and Recon v2.1 estimates of unobserved clonotypes. Generation probabilities were computed with OLGA for all TCRbeta clonotypes obtained by the gDNA method from several donors. TCRdb carries this immuneACCESS record with in-frame sequences only. Its versions omit some clonotypes, under half of them owing to an unresolved V gene in the studies checked, with the rest unexplained. The V and J calls and the clone size are those of that table, but D and trimming were determined from the DNA. In this sample the table shows roughly 2.2 million clones, roughly 93% of which occur a single time. About 0.41% of the sample comes from the top ten.

The donors were healthy, HIV-negative adults who had no recently reported acute infections or vaccinations. All donors were Caucasian adults living in Nashville, Tennessee, USA. CD4+ T cells were enriched by magnetic negative selection; naive cells were then positively selected on CD45RA, and the negative fraction formed the memory subset. After blood collection by leukapheresis, PBMCs were isolated using Ficoll-Histopaque density gradient centrifugation and then cryopreserved in the vapor phase of liquid nitrogen. Purity and quantity of every magnetically sorted T cell population were checked by analytical flow cytometry. Each sorted fraction had its genomic DNA isolated and then quantified by UV absorbance on a Nanodrop 2000c. Broad study findings and their caveats: Rarefaction of sorted-subset datasets indicated incomplete sequencing despite the large sequencing depth. Naive subsets generally had larger estimated clonotype richness than memory subsets did. Based on pairwise subsampling, the degree of clonotype sharing among donors was expected to be affected by sequencing depth. Clonotypes shared by all four sorted-subset donors showed higher generation probabilities than non-shared clonotypes. Across several donors, about 4.5% of naive CD4, roughly 3.3% of naive CD8, 2.3% of memory CD4, and 0.4% of memory CD8 clonotypes were shared. Sampling was limited to blood, and TCR repertoires in tissue likely differ from TCR repertoires in blood. Because the study included only a small number of donors, the genetic and exposure-history diversity represented was limited.

Trimming leaves V shorter by 4 bases and J shorter by 5 bases, with the junction holding 8 bases beyond the gene matches. The germline V gene specifies SGHNT as CDR1 and YENEEA as CDR2. The CDR3 goes from the cysteine to the phenylalanine over 15 residues. Kept here is only the CDR3 DNA, which spans 45 bases and is read in frame from base 1. A word on this clone: Its binding antigen is unknown. Base-call qualities are not available, and no considerably larger clone is one nucleotide away.

The TCR comes from a man between 18 and 29 years old in good health. Some clones in this sample may be carry-over from other donors' samples. The sequenced sample consisted of naive CD4+ T cells from PBMCs. The cell subset or site label of this sample denotes: CD45RA+ positively selected. The receptor chain draws on TRBV11-3 and TRBJ2-7; 10 nucleotides in the junction match TRBD2. The DNA sequence is TGTGCCAGCAGCTCCGGAAATAGCGGGAGGCACGAGCAGTACTTC. The translation is CASSSGNSGRHEQYF.